These 30 T cell receptor beta chains share one sample of origin, sequenced in a study of CD8+ T cells in alopecia areata. Indicated treatment: oral pan-JAK inhibitor, 5-10 mg twice daily. Following extraction, RNA underwent reverse transcription to cDNA, which served as the sequencing template. Measured with immunoSEQ multiplex PCR; TCRdb has only the in-frame clones, and not every one. There are 190,000 or so clones in the sample; around 50% occur only once, and 10% to 15% lies in the top ten. This material consisted of CD8+ T cells sorted from blood, taken at week 24, from a patient treated with tofacitinib. Receptor source: a human donor with alopecia areata.

The chain combines TRBV28 with TRBJ2-7; possibly TRBD1 for D (5 bases). Germline V gene lookup returns CDR1 MDHEN and CDR2 SYDVKM. V dropped 2 bases and J dropped 5 bases, with 10 bases sitting between them. There are 13 residues in the CDR3. The DNA of the CDR3 is TGTGCCAGCAGTTTAAGCGCAGGGCACGAGCAGTACTTC. Translation: CASSLSAGHEQYF.

V gene TRBV2 combines with J gene TRBJ1-1; D uncertain. The V end was cut by 6 bases, the J end by 7 bases, with 15 bases between. Germline assignment: CDR1 SNHLY and CDR2 FYNNEI. The CDR3 consists of 13 residues. CDR3 sequence: CASRSEELYEAFF. CDR3 DNA sequence: TGTGCCAGCAGATCTGAAGAGCTTTATGAAGCTTTCTTT.

V and J are TRBV30 and TRBJ1-2; possibly TRBD1 for D (5 bases). CDR1 and CDR2 (germline): GTSNPN, SVGIG (reference sequence). CDR3 length: 12 amino acids. V lost 3 bases, J lost 2 bases, and 7 bases lay in between. Written as DNA, the CDR3 is TGTGCCTGGAGGGGGGACAACTATGGCTACACCTTC. This gives the protein CAWRGDNYGYTF. The variable domain in full, with the rest retrieved from reference TRBV30 and TRBJ1-2, is SQTIHQWPATLVQPVGSPLSLECTVEGTSNPNLYWYRQAAGRGLQLLFYSVGIGQISSEVPQNLSASRPQDRQFILSSKKLLLSDSGFYLCAWRGDNYGYTFGSGTRLTVV.

The CDR3 loop reads CASSTSSNEQFF. The CDR3 nucleotides are TGTGCCAGCAGCACCTCTAGCAATGAGCAGTTCTTC. This rearrangement joins TRBV11-2 to TRBJ2-1; D ambiguous. V lost 5 bases and J lost 6, with 8 bases in between. Germline V gives CDR1 SGHAT, CDR2 FQNNGV. The CDR3 contains 12 residues.

The CDR3 DNA reads as TGCGCCAGCAGCCAAGGGCACCTCTCCTACGAGCAGTACTTC. This translates into CASSQGHLSYEQYF. The rearrangement uses TRBV4-1 and TRBJ2-7; no definite D call. Per germline, CDR1 MGHRA and CDR2 YSYEKL. The CDR3 sequence is 14 residues long. The ends were cut back, 1 base at V and 0 bases at J, with 7 bases in the middle.

This clone occurred a few times. The V call is TRBV29-1, the J call TRBJ2-1; TRBD1 might be the D (5 bases). Germline CDR1 is SQVTM and CDR2 is ANQGSEA. V was cut by 5 bases and J by 6 bases, with 14 bases left in between. The CDR3 runs 13 residues. The CDR3 is CSVKTVPFNEQFF. For the CDR3, the DNA is TGCAGCGTTAAGACAGTTCCTTTCAATGAGCAGTTCTTC.

This clone was seen more than once but under ten times. The chain couples TRBV27 to TRBJ1-4; D is ambiguous. The germline gives CDR1 MNHEY, CDR2 SMNVEV (reference sequence). Trimming left V 7 bases short and J 0 bases short, with 24 bases between. The CDR3 length is 19 residues. The CDR3 reads CASTLPRRRPFSTNEKLFF. CDR3 bases: TGTGCCAGCACCCTCCCCCGACGCAGGCCGTTCTCAACTAATGAAAAACTGTTTTTT.

The V and J genes are TRBV9 and TRBJ2-2; 10 positions match TRBD2. The CDR3 is 15 residues long. The germline gives CDR1 SGDLS, CDR2 YYNGEE. The J segment lost 7 bases and the V segment lost 3 bases, leaving 6 bases of the junction unmatched. CDR3 sequence reads: CASSDRLAGFGELFF. CDR3 in DNA: TGTGCCAGCAGCGACCGACTAGCGGGTTTCGGGGAGCTGTTTTTT.

The chain joins TRBV4-1 to TRBJ2-3, with D possibly TRBD2 on 5 matching bases. The CDR3 covers 16 residues. Germline V gene sequence: CDR1 MGHRA, CDR2 YSYEKL. Trimming cost V 4 bases and J 5 bases, with 19 bases left between them. The DNA of the CDR3 is TGCGCCAGCAGCCCGACCCTTAGAGGCGCGGGAGATACGCAGTATTTT. Protein product: CASSPTLRGAGDTQYF.

V gene TRBV6-1 combines with J gene TRBJ1-2, with 8 bases matching TRBD1. With 4 bases clipped from V and 2 bases from J, the junction kept 9 bases outside the gene matches. Germline assignment: CDR1 MNHNS and CDR2 SASEGT. The CDR3 has 16 residues. The CDR3: CASSGADRARNYGYTF. The CDR3 DNA reads as TGTGCCAGCAGTGGAGCGGACAGGGCAAGAAACTATGGCTACACCTTC.

The J gene is TRBJ1-3, the V gene TRBV29-1; possible D gene TRBD1, 5 bases. Trimming took 4 bases from V and 4 from J, leaving 8 bases between them. Germline V gene sequence: CDR1 SQVTM, CDR2 ANQGSEA. The CDR3 is 12 amino acids. This chain's CDR3 is CSVVQGGNTIYF. In DNA form, the CDR3 reads TGCAGCGTTGTGCAGGGCGGAAACACCATATATTTT.

This clone was observed at least ten times. This chain uses TRBV25-1 with TRBJ1-2; no definite D call. The germline V gene has CDR1 MGHDK and CDR2 SYGVNS. The CDR3 consists of 12 residues. The V and J ends lost 5 bases and 6 bases respectively, with 10 bases between them. The CDR3 DNA reads TGTGCCAGCAGTCCTGGCCCCAATGGCTACACCTTC. Translated, it gives CASSPGPNGYTF.

The chain recombines TRBV27 with TRBJ2-7; D is unresolved. V gave up 5 bases and J gave up 1 base, with 9 bases separating them. The germline V gene encodes CDR1 MNHEY and CDR2 SMNVEV (reference sequence). The CDR3 has 13 residues. The CDR3 reads CASSAGRSYEQYF. The DNA for the CDR3 is TGTGCCAGCAGTGCCGGACGGTCCTACGAGCAGTACTTC.

This clone was found a few times. The chain uses TRBV9 and TRBJ2-1; D gene ambiguous. CDR1 is SGDLS, CDR2 YYNGEE, per germline. The ends were cut back, 2 bases at V and 6 bases at J, with 12 bases in the middle. This CDR3 is 14 amino acids long. The DNA for the CDR3 is TGTGCCAGCAGCGTGGTCTGGGGTGGCAATGAGCAGTTCTTC. Translated: CASSVVWGGNEQFF. Combining the CDR3 with reference TRBV9 and TRBJ2-1 gives the whole variable domain DSGVTQTPKHLITATGQRVTLRCSPRSGDLSVYWYQQSLDQGLQFLIQYYNGEERAKGNILERFSAQQFPDLHSELNLSSLELGDSALYFCASSVVWGGNEQFFGPGTRLTVL.

This rearrangement joins TRBV5-1 to TRBJ1-2, with D hard to call. Deletions cut 0 bases from V and 3 bases from J, with 6 bases between. The germline gives CDR1 SGHRS, CDR2 YFSETQ. The CDR3 has 13 residues. The CDR3 spells CASSLEGDYGYTF. The CDR3 DNA sequence: TGCGCCAGCAGCTTGGAAGGAGACTATGGCTACACCTTC.

The rearrangement links TRBV19 to TRBJ1-5, with 8 nucleotides matching TRBD1. The CDR3 runs 16 residues. CDR1 is LNHDA and CDR2 is SQIVND in the germline V gene (reference sequence). Unmatched junction bases numbered 5, after V lost 1 base and J lost 3 bases. The CDR3 DNA sequence: TGTGCCAGTAGTATAGGGCCAGGGGGCAACAATCAGCCCCAGCATTTT. Residues: CASSIGPGGNNQPQHF.

A single count supports this clone. This chain joins TRBV27 and TRBJ1-3, with TRBD1 matching 8 bases. Germline trimming cut 3 bases from V and 2 bases from J; bases unmatched to any gene: 0. CDR3 length: 14 amino acids. Germline V lookup: CDR1 MNHEY, CDR2 SMNVEV (reference sequence). CDR3: CASSLTGAGNTIYF. For the CDR3, the DNA is TGTGCCAGCAGTTTGACAGGGGCTGGAAACACCATATATTTT.

This rearrangement joins TRBV7-2 to TRBJ2-7; D is unclear. V was clipped by 4 bases and J by 1 base, with 5 bases between them. Germline V gene sequence: CDR1 SGHTA, CDR2 FQGNSA. CDR3 length: 12 residues. The CDR3 DNA reads TGTGCCAGCAGCTCCTATTCCTACGAGCAGTACTTC. This sequence encodes CASSSYSYEQYF.

Only a few counts were recorded for this clone. The chain couples TRBV5-1 to TRBJ2-1; D uncertain. Germline values: CDR1 SGHRS, CDR2 YFSETQ. This CDR3 has 11 residues. The V and J ends lost 3 bases and 6 bases respectively, with 4 bases between them. Here the CDR3 reads CASSWGNEQFF. As DNA, the CDR3 is TGCGCCAGCAGCTGGGGCAATGAGCAGTTCTTC. The full variable domain, its missing parts supplied by reference TRBV5-1 and TRBJ2-1, is KAGVTQTPRYLIKTRGQQVTLSCSPISGHRSVSWYQQTPGQGLQFLFEYFSETQRNKGNFPGRFSGRQFSNSRSEMNVSTLELGDSALYLCASSWGNEQFFGPGTRLTVL.

The chain combines TRBV7-9 with TRBJ2-7; either TRBD1 or TRBD2 may fit D (6 bases each). Looked up from germline, CDR1 is SEHNR and CDR2 is FQNEAQ (reference sequence). The V and J ends lost 5 bases and 3 bases respectively, with 14 bases between them. This CDR3 spans 14 amino acids. The CDR3: CASSPGAAGYEQYF. CDR3 nucleotide sequence: TGTGCCAGCAGCCCAGGGGCAGCGGGCTACGAGCAGTACTTC.

This clone was picked up one time. The chain links TRBV15 to TRBJ1-2; 7 nucleotides match TRBD1. Germline values: CDR1 LNHNV, CDR2 YYDKDF (reference sequence). Trimming at V came to 6 bases and at J to 4 bases, leaving 5 bases not matched to a gene. The CDR3 is 13 residues long. CDR3 coding DNA: TGTGCCACCAGACCCAGGGGGATCTATGGCTACACCTTC. Amino acids: CATRPRGIYGYTF.

In nucleotides, the CDR3 is TGCGCCAGCAGCTTGGTGTGGGACTACGAGCAGTACTTC. Protein sequence: CASSLVWDYEQYF. The V and J genes are TRBV5-1 and TRBJ2-7; no clear D gene. Trimming cost V 0 bases and J 3 bases, with 7 bases left between them. Germline V gene data show CDR1 as SGHRS and CDR2 as YFSETQ. This CDR3 is 13 amino acids long.

The J gene is TRBJ2-5, the V gene TRBV4-1; weak D call: TRBD2 (6 bases). Trimming left V 3 bases short and J 2 bases short, with 7 bases between. CDR1 is MGHRA and CDR2 is YSYEKL in the germline V gene. This CDR3 region has 13 residues. The DNA of the CDR3 is TGCGCCAGCAGCCACGGGACTCAAGAGACCCAGTACTTC. Translating gives CASSHGTQETQYF.

As DNA, the CDR3 is TGTGCCTGGAGTGGGTTTGGACAGGGCGCTAGAGGCTATGGCTACACCTTC. Its translation is CAWSGFGQGARGYGYTF. This chain connects TRBV30 to TRBJ1-2; 8 bases are a match to TRBD1. Trimming cost V 1 base and J 4 bases; bases outside gene matches: 14. The CDR3 spans 17 residues. Per germline, CDR1 GTSNPN and CDR2 SVGIG (reference sequence).

This clone was seen just once. Written as DNA, the CDR3 is TGTGCCAGCAGCTTGAGAAGGAGACCAGATACGCAGTATTTT. This encodes CASSLRRRPDTQYF. This rearrangement joins TRBV5-4 to TRBJ2-3; D remains unclear. Germline loops: CDR1 SGHNT, CDR2 YYREEE (reference sequence). V was pared by 1 base and J by 4 bases, with 10 bases between. The CDR3 sequence is 14 residues long.

This sequence joins TRBV13 and TRBJ1-3; D not resolved. The CDR3 sequence is 12 residues long. Trimming left V 6 bases short and J 3 bases short, with 6 bases between. The germline CDR1 and CDR2 sequences are PRHDT and FYEKMQ (reference sequence). The CDR3 reads CASRLSGNTIYF. The DNA of the CDR3 is TGTGCCAGCAGACTTAGTGGAAACACCATATATTTT.

The V gene is TRBV4-3, the J gene TRBJ2-5, with TRBD2 matching 9 bases. The V and J ends lost 4 bases and 5 bases, in that order; junction bases with no gene match: 17. In germline, CDR1 is LGHNA, CDR2 YSLEER. CDR3 size: 18 residues. DNA of the CDR3: TGCGCCAGCAGCCCAAAAACCCCTAGCGGGGTTATGAGGGAGACCCAGTACTTC. Translated: CASSPKTPSGVMRETQYF.

This CDR3 is CASAPSLAGAYEQYF. In nucleotides, the CDR3 is TGTGCCAGCGCCCCCTCACTAGCGGGGGCCTACGAGCAGTACTTC. This chain connects TRBV9 to TRBJ2-7, with 11 nucleotides matching TRBD2. The J segment lost 2 bases and the V segment lost 7 bases, leaving 8 bases of the junction unmatched. The CDR3 covers 15 residues. Germline lookup yields CDR1 SGDLS and CDR2 YYNGEE.

The chain combines TRBV9 with TRBJ1-2, with 7 bases lining up with TRBD1. This CDR3 is 15 amino acids long. CDR1 is SGDLS, CDR2 YYNGEE, per germline. After removal of 3 bases from V and 8 bases from J, the junction contained 13 bases not matched to a gene. The CDR3 coding sequence is TGTGCCAGCAGCGCATACTTAACAGGGGCGCGAGGCTACACCTTC. Translating it yields CASSAYLTGARGYTF.

This sequence joins TRBV10-3 and TRBJ2-7, with 10 bases identical to TRBD1. The CDR3 is made up of 15 amino acids. CDR1 is ENHRY and CDR2 is SYGVKD in the germline V gene. Unmatched junction bases numbered 9, after V lost 6 bases and J lost 4 bases. CDR3 protein: CAISETGGASYEQYF. The CDR3, as DNA: TGTGCCATCAGCGAGACAGGGGGCGCCTCGTACGAGCAGTACTTC.